This is a list of T cell receptor beta chains from one sample in a study of technical replicates of blood from a few donors. Sequenced by immunoSEQ multiplex PCR; TCRdb stores in-frame clones only, minus some. The table includes tens of thousands of clones, about 92% detected once. Sequences were obtained from T cells isolated from PBMCs. Receptors originate from a human donor in good health. The CDR3 runs from the conserved cysteine through the conserved F or W. D genes are given only for firm matches. Only part of the rows carry a size: once, few, many, or a class if the clone is expanded.

NA,TRBJ1-3,TRBV28,NA,CASSSTGILSGNTIYF,TGTGCCAGCAGCTCTACAGGGATTCTCTCTGGAAACACCATATATTTT
NA,TRBJ2-7,TRBV5-4,TRBD1,CASSPLGQAAYEQYF,TGTGCCAGCAGCCCATTAGGACAGGCGGCCTACGAGCAGTACTTC
NA,TRBJ1-4,TRBV28,NA,CASSTYREKEDEKLFF,TGTGCCAGCAGTACTTACAGGGAGAAGGAAGATGAAAAACTGTTTTTT
NA,TRBJ2-1,TRBV30,NA,CATDRRASSYNEQFF,TGTGCCACGGATAGGAGGGCAAGCTCCTACAATGAGCAGTTCTTC
NA,TRBJ1-4,TRBV6-5,NA,CASSYLGEEKLFF,TGTGCCAGCAGTTATCTTGGGGAGGAAAAACTGTTTTTT
NA,TRBJ1-1,TRBV6-6,NA,CASSYSSTEAFF,TGTGCCAGCAGTTACTCGAGCACTGAAGCTTTCTTT
NA,TRBJ1-1,TRBV30,TRBD1,CAWSVGTATEAFF,TGTGCCTGGAGTGTTGGGACAGCCACTGAAGCTTTCTTT
once,TRBJ2-3,TRBV6-5,NA,CASGPDTQYF,TGTGCCAGCGGCCCAGATACGCAGTATTTT
once,TRBJ2-3,TRBV7-9,NA,CASSQTGSTDTQYF,TGTGCCAGCAGTCAAACAGGAAGCACAGATACGCAGTATTTT
NA,TRBJ2-7,TRBV5-1,NA,CASREQGGSYEQYF,TGCGCCAGTAGAGAACAGGGGGGGTCCTACGAGCAGTACTTC
NA,TRBJ2-1,TRBV10-3,NA,CAILPGGNYNEQFF,TGTGCCATACTTCCCGGCGGGAACTACAATGAGCAGTTCTTC
NA,TRBJ1-2,TRBV7-6,NA,CASSFAGAGGYTF,TGTGCCAGCAGCTTCGCGGGGGCAGGAGGCTACACCTTC
NA,TRBJ2-3,TRBV19,TRBD2,CASSQTSGTADTQYF,TGTGCCAGTAGTCAGACTAGCGGAACCGCAGATACGCAGTATTTT
NA,TRBJ2-3,TRBV13,TRBD2,CASSFGARGADTQYF,TGTGCCAGCAGCTTCGGAGCTCGGGGGGCAGATACGCAGTATTTT
NA,TRBJ2-2,TRBV5-1,TRBD2,CASSLGTSGSTGELFF,TGCGCCAGCAGCTTGGGGACTAGCGGGAGCACCGGGGAGCTGTTTTTT
NA,TRBJ1-4,TRBV9,NA,CASSVGRREEKLFF,TGTGCCAGCAGCGTAGGTCGGAGGGAAGAAAAACTGTTTTTT
NA,TRBJ2-7,TRBV9,NA,CASSVAAGGAPYEQYF,TGTGCCAGCAGCGTAGCTGCTGGCGGTGCTCCCTACGAGCAGTACTTC
NA,TRBJ2-7,TRBV7-3,TRBD2,CASSPTGGIGDEQYF,TGTGCCAGCAGCCCAACGGGAGGGATTGGCGACGAGCAGTACTTC
NA,TRBJ2-7,TRBV4-3,NA,CASSQYRGGYEQYF,TGCGCCAGCAGCCAATACAGGGGGGGATACGAGCAGTACTTC
NA,TRBJ1-2,TRBV5-4,TRBD1,CASSLATGGANYGYTF,TGTGCCAGCAGCTTGGCGACAGGGGGCGCTAACTATGGCTACACCTTC
NA,TRBJ2-5,TRBV27,TRBD2,CASSRTSGGGSQETQYF,TGTGCCAGCAGTCGGACTAGCGGCGGGGGGTCGCAAGAGACCCAGTACTTC
NA,TRBJ1-1,TRBV10-3,TRBD1,CAITGQGNTEAFF,TGTGCCATCACTGGACAGGGGAACACTGAAGCTTTCTTT
few,TRBJ1-5,TRBV18,NA,CASSPFGPYSNQPQHF,TGTGCCAGCTCACCCTTTGGGCCCTATAGCAATCAGCCCCAGCATTTT
NA,TRBJ2-1,TRBV5-4,NA,CASSLLWERSDEQFF,TGTGCCAGCAGCTTGCTGTGGGAGAGGTCAGATGAGCAGTTCTTC
NA,TRBJ2-7,TRBV9,TRBD2,CASSQGLAGDYEQYF,TGTGCCAGCAGCCAGGGACTAGCGGGAGACTACGAGCAGTACTTC
NA,TRBJ1-6,TRBV25-1,NA,CASSEWARLDNSPLHF,TGTGCCAGCAGTGAATGGGCCAGGCTGGATAATTCACCCCTCCACTTT
NA,TRBJ2-2,TRBV4-2,TRBD2,CASSKIGLAGGPGTGELFF,TGTGCCAGCAGCAAGATAGGACTAGCGGGAGGGCCCGGCACCGGGGAGCTGTTTTTT
few,TRBJ2-7,TRBV10-3,TRBD1,CAAKPGQGVHEQYF,TGTGCCGCCAAACCGGGACAGGGAGTCCACGAGCAGTACTTC
once,TRBJ2-7,TRBV5-6,NA,CASSNPAGYEQYF,TGTGCCAGCAGCAATCCCGCGGGCTACGAGCAGTACTTC
few,TRBJ1-1,TRBV18,NA,CASSPTVLNTEAFF,TGTGCCAGCTCACCAACAGTATTGAACACTGAAGCTTTCTTT
NA,TRBJ2-7,TRBV9,TRBD1,CASSVAGTGEYEQYF,TGTGCCAGCAGCGTAGCAGGGACAGGGGAATACGAGCAGTACTTC
NA,TRBJ2-2,TRBV5-6,TRBD1,CASSLGQGAPGELFF,TGTGCCAGCAGCCTAGGACAGGGGGCCCCCGGGGAGCTGTTTTTT
NA,TRBJ2-7,TRBV4-2,TRBD1,CASSQGQGKAYEQYF,TGTGCCAGCAGCCAAGGACAGGGGAAGGCTTACGAGCAGTACTTC
NA,TRBJ1-2,TRBV6-6,NA,CASSYGGAWGYTF,TGTGCCAGCAGTTACGGAGGCGCGTGGGGCTACACCTTC
NA,TRBJ2-5,TRBV10-3,NA,CAISPSAEETQYF,TGTGCCATCAGCCCTAGCGCAGAAGAGACCCAGTACTTC
NA,TRBJ2-5,TRBV25-1,TRBD2,CASSEWLAGGRVETQYF,TGTGCCAGCAGTGAATGGCTAGCGGGAGGGAGGGTGGAGACCCAGTACTTC
NA,TRBJ2-5,TRBV14,TRBD1,CASSQVLGGEETQYF,TGTGCCAGCAGCCAAGTTTTAGGGGGCGAAGAGACCCAGTACTTC
NA,TRBJ2-2,TRBV5-5,NA,CASSFLDRMILKNTGELFF,TGTGCCAGCAGCTTCCTTGACAGAATGATCTTAAAGAACACCGGGGAGCTGTTTTTT
NA,TRBJ1-1,TRBV5-1,TRBD1,CASSLLGQNTPPPEAFF,TGCGCCAGCAGCTTATTGGGACAGAATACACCCCCGCCTGAAGCTTTCTTT